The 22 T cell receptor beta chains presented below share a single source sample, sequenced in a study of blood T cell repertoires in COVID-19. Method: immunoSEQ multiplex PCR; TCRdb's copy keeps in-frame clones and lacks some. The sample has about 240,000 clones; approximately 84% are singletons. The sequenced sample consisted of PBMCs or T cells enriched from blood (not recorded which). All receptors come from a woman in her thirties or forties with acute COVID-19.

This chain connects TRBV19 to TRBJ1-2, with a weak D call TRBD1 (6 bases). Germline assignment: CDR1 LNHDA and CDR2 SQIVND (reference sequence). Trimming left V 6 bases short and J 2 bases short, with 10 bases between. The CDR3 has 13 amino acids. In nucleotides, the CDR3 is TGTGCCAGTAGCGGACAGAAAAACTATGGCTACACCTTC. Amino acids: CASSGQKNYGYTF.

The V call is TRBV19, the J call TRBJ2-1; TRBD2 aligns across 9 bases. V gave up 5 bases and J gave up 0 bases; unmatched junction bases: 8. There are 17 residues in the CDR3. Germline values: CDR1 LNHDA, CDR2 SQIVND (reference sequence). The CDR3 reads CASSPRDSGSSYNEQFF. The CDR3 DNA sequence: TGTGCCAGTAGTCCCCGGGATAGCGGGAGCTCCTACAATGAGCAGTTCTTC.

The chain combines TRBV11-3 with TRBJ2-7; TRBD1 aligns across 7 bases. The CDR3 extends over 14 amino acids. Germline-derived CDR1 and CDR2 are SGHNT and YENEEA. Trimming took 8 bases from V and 0 from J; bases not matched to a gene: 7. The CDR3 nucleotides read TGTGCCAGCGCCGTCCGGGACAGCTCCTACGAGCAGTACTTC. This codes for CASAVRDSSYEQYF.

The chain is built from TRBV5-1 and TRBJ1-1; TRBD1 is a possible D gene (6 bases). The CDR3 runs to 15 residues. The germline V gene has CDR1 SGHRS and CDR2 YFSETQ. V lost 0 bases and J lost 5, with 14 bases in between. The CDR3 reads CASSLEGGRRTEAFF. Here the CDR3 DNA reads TGCGCCAGCAGCTTGGAGGGGGGGCGGAGGACTGAAGCTTTCTTT. Full variable domain (rest looked up from reference TRBV5-1 and TRBJ1-1): KAGVTQTPRYLIKTRGQQVTLSCSPISGHRSVSWYQQTPGQGLQFLFEYFSETQRNKGNFPGRFSGRQFSNSRSEMNVSTLELGDSALYLCASSLEGGRRTEAFFGQGTRLTVV.

V is TRBV6-5 and J is TRBJ2-2, with D perhaps TRBD2 (6 bases). The CDR3 has 15 residues. Trimming pared 2 bases from V and 7 bases from J, leaving 14 bases between. Germline loops: CDR1 MNHEY, CDR2 SVGAGI. The CDR3 nucleotides read TGTGCCAGCAGTTACAGGTCGGGAGAGATCGGGGAGCTGTTTTTT. This sequence encodes CASSYRSGEIGELFF.

The rearrangement uses TRBV30 and TRBJ2-3; 7 positions agree with TRBD1. J was trimmed by 2 bases and V by 4 bases; bases with no gene match: 6. This CDR3 region has 14 residues. Germline V gene sequence: CDR1 GTSNPN, CDR2 SVGIG (reference sequence). The CDR3 sequence: CAWKRDSYTDTQYF. The CDR3 DNA reads TGTGCCTGGAAACGGGACAGCTACACAGATACGCAGTATTTT.

V is TRBV2 and J is TRBJ1-3; possible D gene TRBD1, 5 bases. Germline V gene data show CDR1 as SNHLY and CDR2 as FYNNEI. V shed 4 bases and J shed 3 bases, with 13 bases lying between them. The CDR3 covers 15 residues. CDR3 coding DNA: TGTGCCAGCAGTGTGGGGGGTAAAGATGGAAACACCATATATTTT. Amino acids: CASSVGGKDGNTIYF.

The chain couples TRBV11-2 to TRBJ2-3, with TRBD1 matching over 8 bases. The length of the CDR3 is 16 residues. Looked up from germline, CDR1 is SGHAT and CDR2 is FQNNGV. Trimming cost V 5 bases and J 5 bases; bases outside gene matches: 12. Here the CDR3 reads CASSTRTGLDGDTQYF. In nucleotides, the CDR3 is TGTGCCAGCAGCACCCGGACAGGGTTGGATGGAGATACGCAGTATTTT.

The CDR3 region has the DNA TGTGCCAGCAGCCGCGGACTAGCGGTTCATGAGCAGTACTTC. Translated, it gives CASSRGLAVHEQYF. This chain links TRBV5-6 with TRBJ2-7; the match to TRBD2 covers 10 bases. Unmatched junction bases numbered 8, after V lost 4 bases and J lost 7 bases. This CDR3 is 14 amino acids long. The germline V gene has CDR1 SGHDT and CDR2 YYEEEE.

The rearrangement links TRBV7-6 to TRBJ2-1; maybe TRBD1 (6 bases). The germline gives CDR1 SGHVS, CDR2 FNYEAQ. V was shortened by 1 base and J by 9 bases, with 16 bases between the two germline ends. This CDR3 has 15 residues. CDR3 coding DNA: TGTGCCAGCAGCTTAGGACCAGGGGTCACGGGTGAGCAGTTCTTC. Its protein product is CASSLGPGVTGEQFF.

This rearrangement joins TRBV7-9 to TRBJ2-3; D gene uncertain. CDR1 is SEHNR, CDR2 FQNEAQ, per germline (reference sequence). Trimming removed 0 bases at V and 3 bases at J, with 7 bases between. The CDR3 is 14 residues long. The chain's CDR3 is CASSLALGTDTQYF. The CDR3 nucleotides are TGTGCCAGCAGCTTAGCCCTCGGGACAGATACGCAGTATTTT.

The rearrangement joins TRBV21-1 to TRBJ2-1; the table's D gene call, TRBD2, was not cross checked with the DNA. TRBV21-1 is termed a pseudogene. The CDR3 sequence is 18 residues long. The CDR3 loop reads CASSKVEDPPSSYNEQFF. The CDR3 DNA is TGTGCCAGCAGCAAAGTAGAGGATCCCCCAAGCTCCTACAATGAGCAGTTCTTC.

J is TRBJ2-1 and V is TRBV3-1 (or the pseudogene TRBV3-2); 13 bases fit TRBD2. The CDR3 contains 19 residues. Losses at the gene ends were 4 bases for V and 3 bases for J; bases not matched to a gene: 12. The germline V gene has CDR1 LGHDT and CDR2 YNNKEL (reference sequence). CDR3 DNA sequence: TGTGCCAGCAGCCCTAGGGGACTAGCGGGAAAGGGGGGCTACAATGAGCAGTTCTTC. This sequence encodes CASSPRGLAGKGGYNEQFF.

The chain links TRBV12-3 or TRBV12-4 to TRBJ2-7; 8 bases map to TRBD2. The CDR3 length is 13 residues. The V segment lost 3 bases and the J segment 4 bases; nucleotides outside the gene matches: 2. CDR3: CASSFSSGYEQYF. CDR3 DNA sequence: TGTGCCAGCAGTTTTTCTAGCGGGTACGAGCAGTACTTC.

The chain links TRBV6-9 to TRBJ2-1; 8 bases agree with TRBD1. Germline V gene data show CDR1 as MNHGY and CDR2 as SVAAGI. Trimming removed 3 bases from V and 14 bases from J; junction bases left unmatched: 9. CDR3 length: 13 residues. The CDR3: CASSYEFGTGEFF. As DNA, the CDR3 is TGTGCCAGCAGTTACGAGTTTGGGACAGGCGAGTTCTTC.

This clone has a single count. The chain has TRBV25-1 and TRBJ1-6, with D perhaps TRBD1 (6 bases). There are 14 residues in the CDR3. Between the trimmed V and J ends, which lost 2 bases and 11 bases, there was a span of 13 bases. Germline V CDR1 and CDR2: MGHDK, SYGVNS. The CDR3 loop is CASSEGRGLTPLHF. In nucleotides, the CDR3 is TGTGCCAGCAGTGAAGGGCGGGGGCTTACACCCCTCCACTTT.

The chain recombines TRBV24-1 with TRBJ2-1; 8 bases align to TRBD1. Germline loops: CDR1 KGHDR, CDR2 SFDVKD. The CDR3 has 14 residues. The J segment lost 6 bases and the V segment lost 2 bases, leaving 2 bases of the junction unmatched. CDR3 bases: TGTGCCACCAGTGATTCGGACAGGGTCAATGAGCAGTTCTTC. Amino acids: CATSDSDRVNEQFF.

This rearrangement joins TRBV9 to TRBJ2-1; 9 positions match TRBD2. From germline, CDR1 is SGDLS and CDR2 YYNGEE. This CDR3 has 16 amino acids. The J segment lost 7 bases and the V segment lost 3 bases, leaving 11 bases of the junction unmatched. In DNA form, the CDR3 reads TGTGCCAGCAGCGCCTCCGGGGGGCTAGCGGGAAATGAGCAGTTCTTC. Residues: CASSASGGLAGNEQFF.

This clone was detected a few times. The V gene is TRBV6-2 or TRBV6-3, the J gene TRBJ2-6, with D unclear. The CDR3 has 15 residues. CDR1 and CDR2 (germline): MNHEY, SVGEGT. V was shortened by 4 bases and J by 0 bases, with 7 bases between the two germline ends. This chain's CDR3 is CASSWRVSGANVLTF. In nucleotides, the CDR3 is TGTGCCAGCAGTTGGAGAGTCTCTGGGGCCAACGTCCTGACTTTC.

The chain carries TRBV5-1 and TRBJ1-2, with 9 bases fitting TRBD1. The CDR3 has 14 amino acids. Germline loops: CDR1 SGHRS, CDR2 YFSETQ. V shed 4 bases and J 2 bases; nucleotides not matched to a gene: 3. The CDR3 region is CASSTTGGNYGYTF. The DNA of the CDR3 is TGCGCCAGCAGCACTACAGGGGGCAACTATGGCTACACCTTC.

This chain uses TRBV11-2 with TRBJ2-5; D is perhaps TRBD2 (6 bases). CDR3 length: 15 residues. Germline CDR1 reads SGHAT; CDR2 reads FQNNGV. Trimming took off 2 bases at V and 1 base at J, with 11 bases between the two ends. The CDR3 bases are TGTGCCAGCAGCTTAAGAACTAGCCCCCAAGAGACCCAGTACTTC. Protein product: CASSLRTSPQETQYF. The full variable domain, completed using reference TRBV11-2 and TRBJ2-5, is EAGVAQSPRYKIIEKRQSVAFWCNPISGHATLYWYQQILGQGPKLLIQFQNNGVVDDSQLPKDRFSAERLKGVDSTLKIQPAKLEDSAVYLCASSLRTSPQETQYFGPGTRLLVL.

The gene calls are TRBV15 and TRBJ2-1; a possible D gene is TRBD2 (6 bases). V gave up 2 bases and J gave up 9 bases, with 17 bases separating them. The CDR3 length is 15 residues. The V gene's germline CDR1 is LNHNV and CDR2 YYDKDF (reference sequence). CDR3: CATSRPQGGGVEQFF. The CDR3 DNA sequence: TGTGCCACCAGCAGACCCCAGGGAGGAGGAGTTGAGCAGTTCTTC.